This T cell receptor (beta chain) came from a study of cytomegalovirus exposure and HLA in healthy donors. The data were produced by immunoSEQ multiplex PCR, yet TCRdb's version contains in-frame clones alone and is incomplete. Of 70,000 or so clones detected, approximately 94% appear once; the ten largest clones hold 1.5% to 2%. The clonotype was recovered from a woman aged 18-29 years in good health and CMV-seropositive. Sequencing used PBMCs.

The CDR3 DNA sequence: TGTGCCAGCAGCTTTTCCGGGACAGGGTTTCACGAGCAGTACTTC. Protein sequence: CASSFSGTGFHEQYF. The chain links TRBV5-4 to TRBJ2-7; 9 bases are shared with TRBD1. Germline CDR1 and CDR2: SGHNT and YYREEE (reference sequence). The V and J ends lost 2 bases and 5 bases, in that order; junction bases with no gene match: 8. The CDR3 sequence is 15 residues long. Using reference TRBV5-4 and TRBJ2-7 for the parts outside the CDR3, the full variable domain is ETGVTQSPTHLIKTRGQQVTLRCSSQSGHNTVSWYQQALGQGPQFIFQYYREEENGRGNFPPRFSGLQFPNYSSELNVNALELDDSALYLCASSFSGTGFHEQYFGPGTRLTVT.